These 30 T cell receptor beta chains were sequenced from one sample in a study of blood T cell repertoires in COVID-19. Clones were read by immunoSEQ multiplex PCR, and TCRdb kept only the in-frame ones, dropping some. Among around 140,000 clones listed, around 82% were seen once. The specimen was PBMCs or T cells enriched from blood (not recorded which). Receptors were obtained from a woman between 45 and 60 years old who had recovered from COVID-19.

CDR3 sequence (DNA): TGCGCCAGCAGCGCGGACAAACTTGGAGTTATCTACAATGAGCAGTTCTTC. Translating gives CASSADKLGVIYNEQFF. The chain uses TRBV5-1 and TRBJ2-1, with TRBD1 as a possible D gene (5 bases). This CDR3 has 17 residues. The V end was cut by 4 bases, the J end by 3 bases, with 20 bases between. The germline V gene encodes CDR1 SGHRS and CDR2 YFSETQ.

The chain employs TRBV28 and TRBJ1-2, with a weak D call TRBD1 (6 bases). The CDR3 runs to 15 residues. Germline V gives CDR1 MDHEN, CDR2 SYDVKM. The V end lost 5 bases, the J end lost 5 bases, and 18 bases lay between the germline ends. CDR3 nucleotide sequence: TGTGCCAGCAGTGCCCCTACAGGGAATTCATATGGCTACACCTTC. Translated: CASSAPTGNSYGYTF.

The chain carries TRBV7-8 and TRBJ2-1; TRBD2 agrees at 13 bases. Germline loops: CDR1 SGHVS, CDR2 FQNEAQ. The CDR3 has 15 residues. The junction had 7 bases not matched to a gene; V was cut back by 5 bases and J by 9 bases. DNA for the CDR3: TGTGCCAGCAGCCCCCTCGGGACTAGCGGGGCTGAGCAGTTCTTC. Its protein is CASSPLGTSGAEQFF.

The gene calls are TRBV19 and TRBJ2-7, with D possibly TRBD1 on 6 matching bases. Germline CDR1 and CDR2: LNHDA and SQIVND (reference sequence). Trimming stripped 5 bases from V and 3 bases from J, with 14 bases between. The CDR3 spans 14 residues. Here the CDR3 reads CASSLQAGDYEQYV. The CDR3 region has the DNA TGTGCCAGTAGTCTACAAGCAGGGGACTACGAGCAGTACGTC.

The chain has TRBV30 and TRBJ2-7, with a weak D call TRBD1 (6 bases). The CDR3 spans 14 residues. V lost 4 bases, J lost 2 bases, and 15 bases lay in between. The germline gives CDR1 GTSNPN, CDR2 SVGIG (reference sequence). The CDR3 DNA is TGTGCCTGGAATCGGGCAGGGACAACCTACGAGCAGTACTTC. Translating gives CAWNRAGTTYEQYF.

This chain uses TRBV5-6 with TRBJ1-2; TRBD1 agrees at 8 bases. The germline CDR1 and CDR2 sequences are SGHDT and YYEEEE. With V trimmed by 4 bases and J by 8 bases, 7 bases remained unmatched. There are 13 residues in the CDR3. CDR3 sequence: CASSGRTGLGYTF. CDR3 DNA sequence: TGTGCCAGCAGCGGGAGGACAGGGTTGGGCTACACCTTC.

The J gene is TRBJ2-3, the V gene TRBV28; 12 bases are shared with TRBD2. This CDR3 is built from 14 residues. Germline V gene data show CDR1 as MDHEN and CDR2 as SYDVKM. Trimming cost V 6 bases and J 14 bases; bases outside gene matches: 12. CDR3 in amino acids: CASSQTSGGTFWYF. CDR3 DNA sequence: TGTGCCAGCAGCCAGACTAGCGGGGGCACCTTTTGGTATTTT.

The chain links TRBV9 to TRBJ1-4, with D possibly being TRBD1 (6 bases). Germline V lookup: CDR1 SGDLS, CDR2 YYNGEE. There are 15 residues in the CDR3. V was trimmed by 1 base and J by 6 bases, leaving 13 bases between them. CDR3 in amino acids: CASSVSGGGDEKLFF. In nucleotides, the CDR3 is TGTGCCAGCAGCGTATCGGGGGGCGGTGATGAAAAACTGTTTTTT.

The chain couples TRBV7-9 to TRBJ2-7; D gene uncertain. CDR3 length: 14 residues. Germline loops: CDR1 SEHNR, CDR2 FQNEAQ (reference sequence). The germline V and J ends were trimmed by 1 base and 2 bases, with 9 bases remaining between them. Written as DNA, the CDR3 is TGTGCCAGCAGCTTAGTTGGCGGAACCTACGAGCAGTACTTC. Encoded protein: CASSLVGGTYEQYF.

This sequence joins TRBV7-9 and TRBJ1-5; 7 nucleotides align to TRBD1. The CDR3 runs 15 residues. Germline CDR1 is SEHNR and CDR2 is FQNEAQ (reference sequence). J gave up 1 base and V 6 bases, and 6 bases lay outside the gene matches. The CDR3 DNA reads as TGTGCCAGCAGTTCCGGGACAGCGAGCAATCAGCCCCAGCATTTT. It yields the protein CASSSGTASNQPQHF.

V gene TRBV30 combines with J gene TRBJ2-7; maybe TRBD1 (5 bases). CDR3 length: 13 residues. CDR1 is GTSNPN, CDR2 SVGIG, per germline (reference sequence). Trimming stripped 4 bases from V and 5 bases from J, with 15 bases between. The CDR3 sequence: CAWKDQGVHEQYF. Written as DNA, the CDR3 is TGTGCCTGGAAGGATCAAGGGGTTCACGAGCAGTACTTC.

This clone was found a few times. The junction does not match germline at one end; this may be a read error. The chain combines TRBV14 with TRBJ2-5; D may be TRBD2 (5 bases). This CDR3 comprises 13 residues. The germline CDR1 and CDR2 sequences are SGHDN and FVKESK. DNA of the CDR3: TGTGCCAGCAGTCAAGATCCGGGGGAGACCCAGTACTTC. This codes for CASSQDPGETQYF.

CDR3: CASSPGTSGDTQYF. The CDR3 DNA is TGTGCCAGCAGCCCTGGGACTAGCGGTGATACGCAGTATTTT. This chain connects TRBV7-9 to TRBJ2-3; TRBD2 agrees at 11 bases. Germline trimming cut 5 bases from V and 6 bases from J; bases unmatched to any gene: 4. CDR1 and CDR2 (germline): SEHNR, FQNEAQ (reference sequence). The CDR3 runs to 14 residues.

This rearrangement joins TRBV5-1 to TRBJ1-6, with D perhaps TRBD1 (5 bases). The CDR3 totals 14 residues. Germline loops: CDR1 SGHRS, CDR2 YFSETQ. Trimming left V 0 bases short and J 8 bases short, with 9 bases between. Here the CDR3 DNA reads TGCGCCAGCAGCTTGGCCGAAGGGGATTCACCCCTCCACTTT. Encoded protein: CASSLAEGDSPLHF.

V is TRBV2 and J is TRBJ2-7, with 7 nucleotides matching TRBD1. The CDR3 contains 12 residues. The germline CDR1 and CDR2 sequences are SNHLY and FYNNEI. V gave up 5 bases and J gave up 5 bases; unmatched junction bases: 3. CDR3 sequence reads: CASSYTGDEQYV. The CDR3 nucleotides are TGTGCCAGCAGTTATACAGGGGACGAGCAGTACGTC.

The gene calls are TRBV5-4 and TRBJ2-3, with D perhaps TRBD1 (5 bases). V shed 3 bases and J shed 2 bases, with 10 bases lying between them. Germline V gene sequence: CDR1 SGHNT, CDR2 YYREEE (reference sequence). This CDR3 has 14 residues. The CDR3 DNA reads as TGTGCCAGCAGCTGGGATGGGGCCACAGATACGCAGTATTTT. Amino acid sequence: CASSWDGATDTQYF.

The J gene is TRBJ2-1, the V gene TRBV6-5; possibly TRBD1 for D (5 bases). Germline V gene lookup returns CDR1 MNHEY and CDR2 SVGAGI. Trimming stripped 5 bases from V and 7 bases from J, with 18 bases between. The CDR3 covers 15 residues. CDR3 amino acids: CASSRQTVSYNEQFF. CDR3 bases: TGTGCCAGCAGTCGGCAGACAGTGAGCTATAATGAGCAGTTCTTC.

The chain couples TRBV6-5 to TRBJ2-3, with a weak D call TRBD1 (6 bases). The germline gives CDR1 MNHEY, CDR2 SVGAGI. This CDR3 is built from 15 residues. The V and J ends lost 6 bases and 4 bases respectively, with 17 bases between them. CDR3 in amino acids: CASSLTGKWSDTQYF. The CDR3 nucleotides read TGTGCCAGCAGCCTTACAGGGAAATGGTCAGATACGCAGTATTTT.

This clone was detected a few times. The rearrangement joins TRBV5-5 to TRBJ1-5, with 7 nucleotides matching TRBD1. CDR3 length: 19 amino acids. J was trimmed by 0 bases and V by 0 bases; bases with no gene match: 12. Germline values: CDR1 SGHKS, CDR2 YYEKEE (reference sequence). CDR3 sequence reads: CASSLDPFGTVNSNQPQHF. The CDR3 nucleotides read TGTGCCAGCAGCTTGGATCCCTTCGGGACAGTAAATAGCAATCAGCCCCAGCATTTT. Combining the CDR3 with reference TRBV5-5 and TRBJ1-5 gives the whole variable domain DAGVTQSPTHLIKTRGQQVTLRCSPISGHKSVSWYQQVLGQGPQFIFQYYEKEERGRGNFPDRFSARQFPNYSSELNVNALLLGDSALYLCASSLDPFGTVNSNQPQHFGDGTRLSIL.

The V and J genes are TRBV7-2 and TRBJ1-1; D is unresolved. Deletions cut 5 bases from V and 6 bases from J, with 10 bases between. CDR3 length: 12 amino acids. Germline assignment: CDR1 SGHTA and CDR2 FQGNSA. The CDR3 reads CASSAVASEAFF. The DNA for the CDR3 is TGTGCCAGCAGCGCCGTGGCCTCTGAAGCTTTCTTT.

The gene calls are TRBV5-5 and TRBJ1-1; tentatively, D is TRBD1 (5 bases). The CDR3 runs 15 residues. The V end was cut by 2 bases, the J end by 0 bases, with 11 bases between. The V gene's germline CDR1 is SGHKS and CDR2 YYEKEE (reference sequence). Here the CDR3 DNA reads TGTGCCAGCAGCTTTATTGACAGAATGAACACTGAAGCTTTCTTT. Translating gives CASSFIDRMNTEAFF. Full variable domain (missing parts from reference TRBV5-5 and TRBJ1-1): DAGVTQSPTHLIKTRGQQVTLRCSPISGHKSVSWYQQVLGQGPQFIFQYYEKEERGRGNFPDRFSARQFPNYSSELNVNALLLGDSALYLCASSFIDRMNTEAFFGQGTRLTVV.

The DNA of the CDR3 is TGTGCCAGTAGTATATTAGCGGGGGGTTCTATAAGTGAGCAGTTCTTC. Encoded protein: CASSILAGGSISEQFF. The chain is built from TRBV19 and TRBJ2-1; TRBD2 matches at 10 bases. V shed 2 bases, J shed 9 bases, and the junction held 10 bases outside the gene matches. The CDR3 length is 16 residues. Per the germline V gene, CDR1 is LNHDA and CDR2 is SQIVND (reference sequence). The full variable domain, with the rest looked up from reference TRBV19 and TRBJ2-1, is DGGITQSPKYLFRKEGQNVTLSCEQNLNHDAMYWYRQDPGQGLRLIYYSQIVNDFQKGDIAEGYSVSREKKESFPLTVTSAQKNPTAFYLCASSILAGGSISEQFFGPGTRLTVL.

The CDR3 nucleotides read TGCAGCGCGGGACAGGGGAAAAACACCGGGGAGCTGTTTTTT. This gives the protein CSAGQGKNTGELFF. The chain has TRBV29-1 and TRBJ2-2; 10 bases are shared with TRBD1. The J segment lost 2 bases and the V segment lost 7 bases, leaving 4 bases of the junction unmatched. The CDR3 sequence is 14 residues long. Germline V gives CDR1 SQVTM, CDR2 ANQGSEA.

The chain combines TRBV3-1 (or the pseudogene TRBV3-2) with TRBJ2-2; 12 positions match TRBD2. Germline CDR1 is LGHDT and CDR2 is YNNKEL (reference sequence). The V gene end was trimmed by 5 bases and the J gene end by 1 base; junction bases not matched to a gene: 2. The CDR3 contains 16 residues. DNA of the CDR3: TGTGCCAGCAGCGGGACTAGCGGGCTGAACACCGGGGAGCTGTTTTTT. It codes for CASSGTSGLNTGELFF.

The V gene is TRBV10-3, the J gene TRBJ2-7; 8 nucleotides agree with TRBD1. With V trimmed by 7 bases and J by 2 bases, 4 bases remained unmatched. The CDR3 is 13 amino acids. Germline V gene sequence: CDR1 ENHRY, CDR2 SYGVKD. The CDR3 loop reads CAIKRQGPYEQYV. The CDR3 nucleotides are TGTGCCATCAAAAGACAGGGGCCCTACGAGCAGTACGTC.

This rearrangement joins TRBV21-1 to TRBJ1-5; the DNA was not compared with TRBD1, the D call given in the table. TRBV21-1 is designated a pseudogene. The CDR3 covers 16 residues. In DNA form, the CDR3 reads TGTGCCAGCAGTACGACCTCGGGACAGCTTAATCAGCCCCAGCATTTT. It specifies CASSTTSGQLNQPQHF.

The chain employs TRBV7-9 and TRBJ2-5, with 7 bases aligning to TRBD2. This CDR3 is built from 14 residues. V shed 3 bases, J shed 4 bases, and the junction held 5 bases outside the gene matches. Germline CDR1 reads SEHNR; CDR2 reads FQNEAQ (reference sequence). This CDR3 is CASSLETSPETQYF. The CDR3 nucleotides read TGTGCCAGCAGCTTGGAGACTAGCCCAGAGACCCAGTACTTC. The whole variable domain, remainder taken from reference TRBV7-9 and TRBJ2-5, is DTGVSQNPRHKITKRGQNVTFRCDPISEHNRLYWYRQTLGQGPEFLTYFQNEAQLEKSRLLSDRFSAERPKGSFSTLEIQRTEQGDSAMYLCASSLETSPETQYFGPGTRLLVL.

This clone was observed a handful of times. V and J are TRBV7-2 and TRBJ1-4; D call uncertain. Trimming removed 0 bases from V and 8 bases from J, with 13 bases in between. CDR1 and CDR2 (germline): SGHTA, FQGNSA. This CDR3 has 15 amino acids. CDR3 sequence: CASSLASVSSEKLFF. DNA for the CDR3: TGTGCCAGCAGCTTAGCATCAGTCTCCTCAGAAAAACTGTTTTTT.

The rearrangement uses TRBV7-8 and TRBJ1-6, with D possibly TRBD1 on 5 matching bases. V shed 4 bases and J shed 10 bases, with 8 bases lying between them. Germline loops: CDR1 SGHVS, CDR2 FQNEAQ. The CDR3 spans 12 residues. The CDR3 sequence: CASSSTVSPLHF. CDR3 nucleotides: TGTGCCAGCAGCTCGACAGTCTCACCCCTCCACTTT.

The gene calls are TRBV7-8 and TRBJ2-7; possible D gene TRBD2, 5 bases. The CDR3 has 12 residues. Germline V CDR1 and CDR2: SGHVS, FQNEAQ. V lost 5 bases and J 9 bases, leaving 14 bases between the germline ends. This CDR3 reads CASSRESSGQYV. DNA of the CDR3: TGTGCCAGCAGCCGGGAAAGTAGTGGGCAGTACGTC.